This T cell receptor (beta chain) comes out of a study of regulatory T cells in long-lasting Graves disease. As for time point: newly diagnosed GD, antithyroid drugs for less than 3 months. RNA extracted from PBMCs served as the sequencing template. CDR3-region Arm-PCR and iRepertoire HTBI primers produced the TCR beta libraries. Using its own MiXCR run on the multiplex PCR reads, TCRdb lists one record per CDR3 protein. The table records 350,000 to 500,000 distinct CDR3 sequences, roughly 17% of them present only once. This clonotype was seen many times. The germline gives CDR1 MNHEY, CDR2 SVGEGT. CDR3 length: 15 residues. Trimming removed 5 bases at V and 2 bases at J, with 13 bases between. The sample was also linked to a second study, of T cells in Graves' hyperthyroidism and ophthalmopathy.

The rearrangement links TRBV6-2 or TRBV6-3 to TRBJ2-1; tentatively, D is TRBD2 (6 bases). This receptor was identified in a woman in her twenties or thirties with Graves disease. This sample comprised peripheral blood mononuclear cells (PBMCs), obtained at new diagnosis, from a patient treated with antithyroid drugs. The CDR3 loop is CASSPLGEAYNEQFF. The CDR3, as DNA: TGTGCCAGCAGTCCCTTAGGGGAGGCCTACAATGAGCAGTTCTTC.